The 19 T cell receptor beta chains below come from one sample, sequenced in a study of cytomegalovirus exposure and HLA in healthy donors. The study ran its PCR with 60 Vbeta and 13 Jbeta primers. Using immunoSEQ multiplex PCR, the repertoire was profiled, and TCRdb retains in-frame clones only, with some absent. This sample lists around 120,000 clones; its ten largest clones have approximately 3.8%. Sequencing was carried out using PBMCs. These receptors came from a man between 18 and 29 years old in good health and CMV-seronegative.

The rearrangement links TRBV9 to TRBJ1-4, with D tentatively TRBD1 (5 bases). Germline lookup yields CDR1 SGDLS and CDR2 YYNGEE. The CDR3 consists of 14 residues. With 0 bases removed from V and 6 bases from J, the gap between germline ends came to 9 bases. The CDR3 DNA is TGTGCCAGCAGCGTAGACAAGGGGCATGAAAAACTGTTTTTT. Its protein is CASSVDKGHEKLFF. Variable domain in full (rest from reference TRBV9 and TRBJ1-4): DSGVTQTPKHLITATGQRVTLRCSPRSGDLSVYWYQQSLDQGLQFLIQYYNGEERAKGNILERFSAQQFPDLHSELNLSSLELGDSALYFCASSVDKGHEKLFFGSGTQLSVL.

The chain links TRBV7-9 to TRBJ2-3, with 12 bases identical to TRBD2. The CDR3 is 16 residues long. The V and J ends lost 10 bases and 0 bases, in that order; junction bases with no gene match: 8. Germline loops: CDR1 SEHNR, CDR2 FQNEAQ (reference sequence). The CDR3 is CAIPLAGGLSTDTQYF. The CDR3 coding sequence is TGTGCCATTCCACTAGCGGGGGGCCTTAGCACAGATACGCAGTATTTT.

The chain employs TRBV25-1 and TRBJ1-1; unclear D gene. The V and J ends lost 6 bases and 5 bases respectively, with 13 bases between them. The CDR3 is made up of 13 amino acids. Germline V lookup: CDR1 MGHDK, CDR2 SYGVNS. In DNA form, the CDR3 reads TGTGCCAGCAGGAGGATGGGGAGTACTGAAGCTTTCTTT. Protein: CASRRMGSTEAFF.

The chain uses TRBV10-3 and TRBJ1-6; D is undetermined. CDR1 and CDR2 from the germline V gene are ENHRY and SYGVKD. This CDR3 has 14 amino acids. V was trimmed by 2 bases and J by 9 bases, leaving 11 bases between them. Written as DNA, the CDR3 is TGTGCCATCAGTGAGACCGGAGGGAGTTCACCCCTCCACTTT. It encodes CAISETGGSSPLHF.

The genes are TRBV10-1 and TRBJ2-3; TRBD2 matches 7 bases. The CDR3 contains 13 residues. J lost 3 bases, V lost 6 bases, and 3 bases had no gene match. The germline gives CDR1 WNHNN, CDR2 SYGVQD (reference sequence). CDR3 sequence: CASRASGTDTQYF. The CDR3 DNA is TGCGCCAGCAGGGCTAGCGGAACAGATACGCAGTATTTT.

The rearrangement uses TRBV18 and TRBJ1-1; no clear D gene. The germline V gene has CDR1 KGHSH and CDR2 LQKENI. The CDR3 length is 14 residues. V lost 3 bases to trimming and J lost 0 bases, with 8 bases between them. CDR3 in amino acids: CASSPQAVNTEAFF. The CDR3 nucleotides are TGTGCCAGCTCACCGCAGGCAGTGAACACTGAAGCTTTCTTT.

This chain joins TRBV25-1 and TRBJ2-5; D perhaps matches TRBD1 (5 bases). Germline CDR1 is MGHDK and CDR2 is SYGVNS. The CDR3 consists of 13 residues. V was trimmed by 1 base and J by 7 bases, leaving 10 bases between them. CDR3 residues: CASSESRQGTQYF. As DNA, the CDR3 is TGTGCCAGCAGTGAATCCCGCCAGGGGACCCAGTACTTC.

This chain connects TRBV18 to TRBJ1-2; D not certain. The CDR3 length is 13 residues. Germline CDR1 is KGHSH and CDR2 is LQKENI. Trimming pared 6 bases from V and 8 bases from J, leaving 16 bases between. CDR3 bases: TGTGCCAGCTCCCCAAACCCGGGGTGGGGCTACACCTTC. Translated: CASSPNPGWGYTF.

The gene calls are TRBV6-1 and TRBJ2-5, with D possibly matching TRBD1 (5 bases). The J call is doubtful: the DNA matches TRBJ2-7 better. The CDR3 sequence is 15 residues long. Germline V gene lookup returns CDR1 MNHNS and CDR2 SASEGT. CDR3 DNA: TGTGCCAGCAGTGAAGCGCTAGGGGTATGGTACGAGCAGTACTTC. Translating it yields CASSEALGVWYEQYF.

The CDR3 DNA sequence: TGTGCCAGCAGCTTAGGTCTTCGGGTATCTTCCTACCTCTACACCTTC. Its protein is CASSLGLRVSSYLYTF. The chain is built from TRBV7-4 and TRBJ1-2; D is unresolved. Germline CDR1 is SGHVT and CDR2 is SQSDAQ. The CDR3 is 16 residues long. V was cut by 1 base and J by 10 bases, with 22 bases left in between.

The chain has TRBV7-9 and TRBJ2-1; maybe TRBD2 (6 bases). CDR3 size: 15 residues. Germline values: CDR1 SEHNR, CDR2 FQNEAQ (reference sequence). Deletions cut 11 bases from V and 0 bases from J, with 17 bases between. The CDR3 DNA follows: TGTGCCGAACGAGGAGAAGCGGGCTCCTACAATGAGCAGTTCTTC. Translating gives CAERGEAGSYNEQFF.

The V gene is TRBV18, the J gene TRBJ2-1; 10 positions match TRBD1. Germline CDR1 is KGHSH and CDR2 is LQKENI. The length of the CDR3 is 14 residues. V trimming: 0 bases; J trimming: 15 bases; junction bases outside the gene matches: 8. The CDR3 is CASSPPLDRDRGFF. The DNA for the CDR3 is TGTGCCAGCTCACCACCTCTAGACCGGGACAGGGGGTTCTTC.

The chain couples TRBV2 to TRBJ2-7; tentatively, D is TRBD1 (5 bases). Trimming left V 3 bases short and J 8 bases short, with 17 bases between. Germline V gene lookup returns CDR1 SNHLY and CDR2 FYNNEI. There are 14 residues in the CDR3. CDR3 sequence reads: CASSEARQPLKQYF. CDR3 bases: TGTGCCAGCAGTGAGGCCAGACAGCCTCTCAAGCAGTACTTC.

The V gene is TRBV10-1, the J gene TRBJ2-7, with 7 bases matching TRBD2. Germline V lookup: CDR1 WNHNN, CDR2 SYGVQD (reference sequence). J gave up 6 bases and V 8 bases, and 13 bases lay outside the gene matches. The CDR3 runs 14 residues. Here the CDR3 reads CASGGGGSEREQYF. The CDR3 DNA sequence: TGCGCCAGCGGTGGTGGCGGGAGTGAACGCGAGCAGTACTTC.

This sequence joins TRBV7-2 and TRBJ2-5, with 9 bases aligning to TRBD1. The CDR3 length is 16 residues. CDR1 and CDR2 from the germline V gene are SGHTA and FQGNSA. The V and J ends lost 7 bases and 4 bases, in that order; junction bases with no gene match: 13. The CDR3 loop is CASTQQGAMRRETQYF. CDR3 DNA sequence: TGTGCCAGCACCCAACAGGGGGCAATGAGAAGAGAGACCCAGTACTTC.

The J gene is TRBJ2-7, the V gene TRBV6-1; the match to TRBD1 covers 7 bases. CDR1 is MNHNS, CDR2 SASEGT, per germline. Unmatched junction bases numbered 12, after V lost 8 bases and J lost 2 bases. The length of the CDR3 is 15 residues. CDR3 DNA: TGTGCCAGCTGGAATGCGCGACAGGGCCCCTACGAGCAGTACTTC. It encodes CASWNARQGPYEQYF.

The V and J genes are TRBV2 and TRBJ1-4, with 7 bases matching TRBD1. Germline CDR1 SNHLY, CDR2 FYNNEI. This CDR3 is 15 amino acids long. V was clipped by 4 bases and J by 4 bases; unmatched bases: 6. DNA of the CDR3: TGTGCCAGCAGTGGATGGACAGGCCTTAATGAAAAACTGTTTTTT. It yields the protein CASSGWTGLNEKLFF.

The chain employs TRBV5-1 and TRBJ1-1; the D gene is possibly TRBD1 (5 bases). This CDR3 is 14 amino acids long. CDR1 is SGHRS, CDR2 YFSETQ, per germline. Trimming pared 0 bases from V and 5 bases from J, leaving 11 bases between. The CDR3 DNA sequence: TGCGCCAGCAGCTTGGAAGGGGCGAGGACTGAAGCTTTCTTT. Amino acids: CASSLEGARTEAFF.

This chain links TRBV5-4 with TRBJ1-1; maybe TRBD1 (5 bases). Trimming shortened V by 4 bases and J by 1 base, and 11 bases separated the two germline ends. The CDR3 has 14 amino acids. CDR1 and CDR2 (germline): SGHNT, YYREEE (reference sequence). The CDR3 spells CASSMTAWNTEAFF. As DNA, the CDR3 is TGTGCCAGCAGCATGACAGCCTGGAACACTGAAGCTTTCTTT.